Listed below are T cell receptor beta chains from one sample, sequenced in a study of blood T cell repertoires in COVID-19. This table comes from immunoSEQ multiplex PCR, and its TCRdb copy is limited to in-frame clones, with some not included. Of around 130,000 clones listed, 70% to 90% are singletons. The sequencing sample was made of peripheral blood. These receptors originate from a man aged 65 to 79 with active COVID-19. Each CDR3 is given with its conserved first and last residue. D genes are given only for firm matches. Not all rows give a size; the values are once, few, many and, for expanded clones, a class.

clone size	V gene	D gene	J gene	CDR3 DNA	CDR3 protein
few	TRBV9	TRBD1	TRBJ1-3	TGTGCCAGCAGCGCGGGACAGGGAATGTCCGGAAACACCATATATTTT	CASSAGQGMSGNTIYF
-	TRBV19	TRBD1	TRBJ2-7	TGTGCCAGTAGTATAACGGGACAGGGGGGGAAAAACGAGCAGTACTTC	CASSITGQGGKNEQYF
few	TRBV28	TRBD2	TRBJ2-7	TGTGCCAGCAAAGTAGCGGGAGGGCGTCACGAGCAGTACTTC	CASKVAGGRHEQYF
once	TRBV29-1	-	TRBJ2-1	TGCAGCGTTCTGGGGGCCTCCTACAATGAGCAGTTCTTC	CSVLGASYNEQFF
-	TRBV18	-	TRBJ2-5	TGTGCCAGCGCTGAAGCGGGACAACAATCCCAGTACTTC	CASAEAGQQSQYF
-	TRBV7-6	TRBD1	TRBJ2-2	TGTGCCAGCAGCTTAGACTTGGGGACAGGGAGGGCCGGGGAGCTGTTTTTT	CASSLDLGTGRAGELFF
few	TRBV5-1	-	TRBJ2-7	TGCGCCAGCAGCTCGGCAGGGCCCTCCGACGAGCAGTACTTC	CASSSAGPSDEQYF
-	TRBV27	-	TRBJ1-1	TGTGCCAGCAGTTTAGGGCCAGGTCCAATGAACACTGAAGCTTTCTTT	CASSLGPGPMNTEAFF
-	TRBV7-9	TRBD2	TRBJ2-5	TGTGCCAGCAGCTCGCGGGAGGGGCGGGAGACCCAGTACTTC	CASSSREGRETQYF
-	TRBV5-1	TRBD2	TRBJ2-3	TGCGCCACTCGACGAGGGAGGGGCACAGATACGCAGTATTTT	CATRRGRGTDTQYF
-	TRBV5-7	TRBD2	TRBJ2-7	TGTGCCAGCACTAGATCCCTATGGGTGACTAGCGGCCGCTCCTACGAGCAGTACTTC	CASTRSLWVTSGRSYEQYF
-	TRBV7-3	-	TRBJ2-3	TGTGCCAGCAGCTTAGTTCCGAGCACAGATACGCAGTATTTT	CASSLVPSTDTQYF
-	TRBV11-3	-	TRBJ2-4	TGTGCCAGCCAATCTGGGAGAGAAAACATTCAGTACTTC	CASQSGRENIQYF
-	TRBV6-6	-	TRBJ1-1	TGTGCCAGCAGCCCCCGGGAGACCGCTGAGGCTTTCTTT	CASSPRETAEAFF
-	TRBV28	TRBD1	TRBJ1-3	TGTGCCAGCGCCTCCCCGACAGGGGGCTCGAACACCATATATTTT	CASASPTGGSNTIYF
-	TRBV7-2	-	TRBJ2-3	TGTGCCAGCAGCTTATCTCCCGCAGATACGCAGTATTTT	CASSLSPADTQYF
-	TRBV19	TRBD1	TRBJ1-2	TGTGCCAGCCAACCCCGGGGACAGGGTTCATATGGCTACACCTTC	CASQPRGQGSYGYTF
-	TRBV20-1	-	TRBJ2-7	TGCAGTGCCCCGCGGGACTACGAGCAGTACTTC	CSAPRDYEQYF
few	TRBV12-3/TRBV12-4	-	TRBJ1-6	TGTGCCAGCCGTCTCGACGGGACATCACCCCTCCACTTT	CASRLDGTSPLHF
-	TRBV18	-	TRBJ2-7	TGTGCCAGCTCAAAAGACAGATCCGGCTCCTACGAGCAGTACTTC	CASSKDRSGSYEQYF
-	TRBV3-1/TRBV3-2	-	TRBJ1-3	TGTGCCAGCAGCCAAGTAAACAGGGCCGAGGACACCATATATTTT	CASSQVNRAEDTIYF
once	TRBV18	TRBD1	TRBJ1-5	TGTGCCAGCTCATCCGGGACAGGGACTTCTCAGCCCCAGCATTTT	CASSSGTGTSQPQHF
once	TRBV28	-	TRBJ1-1	TGTGCCAGCAGTTATGGGCCCGGACAGCTAGACACTGAAGCTTTCTTT	CASSYGPGQLDTEAFF
-	TRBV3-1/TRBV3-2	-	TRBJ2-3	TGTGCCAGCAGCCTCTTGGGGACTTCTCAGACGCAGTATTTT	CASSLLGTSQTQYF
-	TRBV7-3	-	TRBJ2-6	TGTGCCAGCAGCAAAGGGGGACGGAACTCTGGGGCCAACGTCCTGACTTTC	CASSKGGRNSGANVLTF
-	TRBV9	-	TRBJ1-1	TGTGCCAGCAGCTCACATCGAGAGAGGCGAATGAACACTGAAGCTTTCTTT	CASSSHRERRMNTEAFF
-	TRBV2	TRBD2	TRBJ2-5	TGTGCCAGCAGGTGGGCGGGAGGGCCCGGGGAGACCCAGTACTTC	CASRWAGGPGETQYF